The 4 T cell receptor beta chains in this list originate from one sample, sequenced in a study of tumor and adjacent non-tumor tissue in lung cancer. Three rounds of nested PCR, following a modified ARM-PCR protocol, produced the TCRbeta library. One entry per CDR3 protein, called by TCRdb with MiXCR from the multiplex PCR reads. The data show 60,000 to 80,000 distinct CDR3 sequences, around 70% seen once. The template was RNA from unsorted bulk tissue. Distant lung tissue was collected more than 3 cm away from the tumor edge. What was sequenced was distant non-tumor lung tissue. Source of these receptors: a woman in her 50s with non-small cell lung cancer.

This chain links TRBV12-3 or TRBV12-4 with TRBJ2-1, with unresolved D. V gave up 9 bases and J gave up 0 bases, with 30 bases separating them. The CDR3 extends over 20 amino acids. In DNA, the CDR3 is TGTGCCAGTCTCCCGGAAGTCGGTTCCTCGGCTAGAAACTCCTACAATGAGCAGTTCTTC. Protein product: CASLPEVGSSARNSYNEQFF.

About this clonotype: The junction does not match germline at one end; this may be a read error. V gene TRBV11-2 combines with J gene TRBJ2-7, with TRBD1 as a possible D gene (6 bases). The CDR3 is 15 residues long. The germline V gene encodes CDR1 SGHAT and CDR2 FQNNGV. CDR3 amino acids: CASSSVTGLTYEQYF. CDR3 sequence (DNA): TGCGCCAGCAGCTCGGTGACAGGCCTGACCTACGAGCAGTACTTC. Supplemented by reference TRBV11-2 and TRBJ2-7, the full variable domain reads EAGVAQSPRYKIIEKRQSVAFWCNPISGHATLYWYQQILGQGPKLLIQFQNNGVVDDSQLPKDRFSAERLKGVDSTLKIQPAKLEDSAVYLCASSSVTGLTYEQYFGPGTRLTVT.

A note on this clonotype: This may arise from a read error, as a much more abundant clone is one base away. The V call is TRBV4-1, the J call TRBJ1-1; no reliable D call. The CDR3 covers 15 residues. The germline gives CDR1 MGHRA, CDR2 YSYEKL. The DNA for the CDR3 is TGCGTCAGCAGCCAAGGTCTATGGGCAAACACTGAAGCTTTCTTT. Its translation: CVSSQGLWANTEAFF.

The gene calls are TRBV7-9 and TRBJ1-5; possible D gene TRBD1, 5 bases. Looked up from germline, CDR1 is SEHNR and CDR2 is FQNEAQ (reference sequence). Trimming removed 1 base at V and 6 bases at J, with 10 bases between. This CDR3 region has 14 residues. The CDR3 DNA reads as TGTGCCAGCAGCTTAGGGGGGGATTTTCAGCCCCAGCATTTT. It translates to CASSLGGDFQPQHF.